Shown below are 27 T cell receptor beta chains from a single sample sequenced in a study of shared clonotypes between healthy human individuals. Sequenced by immunoSEQ multiplex PCR; TCRdb stores in-frame clones only, minus some. The sample includes about 2.3 million clones, 85% to 95% seen only once; the top ten take approximately 0.4%. The sequenced sample consisted of naive CD4+ T cells from PBMCs. Regarding subset: CD45RA+ positively selected. The source of these receptors is a young man in good health. Some clones in this sample may be carry-over from other donors' samples.

This chain links TRBV7-2 with TRBJ2-2; D might be TRBD1 (5 bases). V was trimmed by 1 base and J by 4 bases, leaving 7 bases between them. The CDR3 is 14 amino acids. Germline values: CDR1 SGHTA, CDR2 FQGNSA. In nucleotides, the CDR3 is TGTGCCAGCAGCTTAGAAAGGGGCACCGGGGAGCTGTTTTTT. Its translation: CASSLERGTGELFF.

This clone was recorded once. V gene TRBV25-1 combines with J gene TRBJ2-3; D call uncertain. Deletions cut 2 bases from V and 4 bases from J, with 7 bases between. This CDR3 has 13 amino acids. The V gene's germline CDR1 is MGHDK and CDR2 SYGVNS. The CDR3 loop is CASSEGLADTQYF. The CDR3 DNA is TGTGCCAGCAGTGAAGGGCTCGCAGATACGCAGTATTTT.

The rearrangement joins TRBV19 to TRBJ1-1, with D hard to call. The CDR3 has 14 amino acids. Germline CDR1 LNHDA, CDR2 SQIVND (reference sequence). V shed 1 base and J shed 1 base, with 7 bases lying between them. The DNA for the CDR3 is TGTGCCAGTAGTATAGCCAAAAGGAACACTGAAGCTTTCTTT. Translated: CASSIAKRNTEAFF.

With respect to this clone: The sample contains more than one DNA sequence encoding this CDR3. The chain carries TRBV18 and TRBJ1-1; D gene ambiguous. Germline CDR1 KGHSH, CDR2 LQKENI. This CDR3 comprises 13 residues. V was pared by 2 bases and J by 1 base, with 5 bases between. CDR3 bases: TGTGCCAGCTCACCAACTAGGAACACTGAAGCTTTCTTT. Its protein is CASSPTRNTEAFF.

The genes are TRBV28 and TRBJ2-7, with D possibly TRBD2 on 7 matching bases. Trimming took off 5 bases at V and 0 bases at J, with 20 bases between the two ends. The CDR3 spans 17 residues. The V gene's germline CDR1 is MDHEN and CDR2 SYDVKM. The CDR3: CASSAGGASGYSYEQYF. DNA of the CDR3: TGTGCCAGCAGTGCTGGGGGGGCTAGCGGCTACTCCTACGAGCAGTACTTC.

This chain connects TRBV27 to TRBJ2-1; D perhaps matches TRBD1 (6 bases). The CDR3 length is 13 residues. Germline V gene sequence: CDR1 MNHEY, CDR2 SMNVEV (reference sequence). The V and J ends lost 7 bases and 6 bases respectively, with 13 bases between them. As DNA, the CDR3 is TGTGCCAGCACACGAACCAGGGGCAATGAGCAGTTCTTC. It codes for CASTRTRGNEQFF.

The rearrangement uses TRBV7-2 and TRBJ2-3; no definite D call. The germline V and J ends were trimmed by 4 bases and 3 bases, with 17 bases remaining between them. CDR1 SGHTA and CDR2 FQGNSA come from the germline V gene. There are 16 residues in the CDR3. The CDR3 reads CASSSIGRLLTDTQYF. CDR3 sequence (DNA): TGTGCCAGCAGCTCGATAGGACGGTTATTAACAGATACGCAGTATTTT.

Note on this clone: This sample also contains other DNA sequences that code for the same CDR3. This chain connects TRBV27 to TRBJ1-5; 7 bases align to TRBD1. The germline V gene encodes CDR1 MNHEY and CDR2 SMNVEV (reference sequence). Unmatched junction bases numbered 6, after V lost 6 bases and J lost 4 bases. The CDR3 loop spans 14 amino acids. DNA for the CDR3: TGTGCCAGCAGACCGGGACAGCTGAATCAGCCCCAGCATTTT. It yields the protein CASRPGQLNQPQHF.

The chain has TRBV18 and TRBJ1-5; D unresolved. The CDR3 has 13 amino acids. CDR1 is KGHSH, CDR2 LQKENI, per germline. Trimming cost V 3 bases and J 6 bases, with 9 bases left between them. The CDR3 DNA is TGTGCCAGCTCACCCCCTCCGCCTCAGCCCCAGCATTTT. Translated: CASSPPPPQPQHF.

The chain joins TRBV4-1 to TRBJ2-5; D remains unclear. Germline assignment: CDR1 MGHRA and CDR2 YSYEKL. The CDR3 totals 13 residues. Deletions cut 1 base from V and 4 bases from J, with 7 bases between. The CDR3 spells CASSQAVGETQYF. The CDR3 DNA reads TGCGCCAGCAGCCAAGCTGTAGGAGAGACCCAGTACTTC.

Turning to this clone: Other nucleotide sequences in the sample specify the same CDR3. The chain uses TRBV4-2 and TRBJ1-5, with D perhaps matching TRBD1 (5 bases). Trimming removed 4 bases from V and 0 bases from J, with 7 bases in between. The CDR3 contains 14 residues. Germline-derived CDR1 and CDR2 are LGHNA and YNFKEQ. The chain's CDR3 is CASSRGGSNQPQHF. The CDR3 nucleotides read TGTGCCAGCAGCCGGGGGGGTAGCAATCAGCCCCAGCATTTT.

The V gene is TRBV28, the J gene TRBJ2-7; 9 bases agree with TRBD1. V dropped 2 bases and J dropped 8; count of bases not matched to a gene: 7. The germline CDR1 and CDR2 sequences are MDHEN and SYDVKM. The CDR3 sequence is 14 residues long. CDR3 in DNA: TGTGCCAGCAGTTTAGGGGGACAGGGATATCAGCAGTACTTC. It specifies CASSLGGQGYQQYF.

This chain joins TRBV28 and TRBJ1-5; D remains ambiguous. CDR3 length: 15 residues. V lost 5 bases and J lost 0, with 11 bases in between. Germline V gene sequence: CDR1 MDHEN, CDR2 SYDVKM. As DNA, the CDR3 is TGTGCCAGCAGTCAACAGATTATTAGCAATCAGCCCCAGCATTTT. It specifies CASSQQIISNQPQHF.

V gene TRBV6-6 combines with J gene TRBJ1-4, with 7 nucleotides matching TRBD1. V shed 6 bases and J 3 bases; nucleotides not matched to a gene: 7. Per germline, CDR1 MNHNY and CDR2 SVGAGI (reference sequence). The CDR3 is 15 amino acids. The CDR3 nucleotides read TGTGCCAGCAGCCTCAACAGGGGACCTAATGAAAAACTGTTTTTT. It codes for CASSLNRGPNEKLFF.

J is TRBJ2-7 and V is TRBV25-1, with unresolved D. The CDR3 runs to 15 residues. In germline, CDR1 is MGHDK, CDR2 SYGVNS. Trimming stripped 4 bases from V and 0 bases from J, with 13 bases between. CDR3 nucleotide sequence: TGTGCCAGCAGTGGAGGCCTGTCCCGCTCCTACGAGCAGTACTTC. It specifies CASSGGLSRSYEQYF.

This clone was recorded only once. The V gene is TRBV6-5, the J gene TRBJ2-7; D remains unclear. Trimming stripped 0 bases from V and 4 bases from J, with 13 bases between. This CDR3 comprises 15 residues. Looked up from germline, CDR1 is MNHEY and CDR2 is SVGAGI. The CDR3 here is CASSYSIQVAYEQYF. For the CDR3, the DNA is TGTGCCAGCAGTTACTCGATTCAGGTGGCGTACGAGCAGTACTTC.

The gene calls are TRBV5-1 and TRBJ2-3; TRBD2 is a possible D gene (5 bases). The CDR3 is 14 residues long. V was pared by 6 bases and J by 3 bases, with 14 bases between. Germline V gene data show CDR1 as SGHRS and CDR2 as YFSETQ. The CDR3 nucleotides read TGCGCCAGCATGGTGGGAGATCGGACAGATACGCAGTATTTT. This translates into CASMVGDRTDTQYF.

The chain uses TRBV28 and TRBJ1-3, with 7 positions matching TRBD1. The CDR3 consists of 19 residues. Germline V CDR1 and CDR2: MDHEN, SYDVKM. V trimming: 3 bases; J trimming: 1 base; junction bases outside the gene matches: 15. CDR3 bases: TGTGCCAGCAGTTTTTCCCCTTCCGAAGGGGGCTTATCTGGAAACACCATATATTTT. It specifies CASSFSPSEGGLSGNTIYF.

The V and J genes are TRBV5-4 and TRBJ2-3, with D perhaps matching TRBD1 (7 bases). V was shortened by 3 bases and J by 2 bases, with 13 bases between the two germline ends. The CDR3 covers 15 residues. CDR1 and CDR2 (germline): SGHNT, YYREEE (reference sequence). CDR3 in DNA: TGTGCCAGCAGCTCCCCAGGGGGGACCACAGATACGCAGTATTTT. Amino acids: CASSSPGGTTDTQYF. Full variable domain (rest looked up from reference TRBV5-4 and TRBJ2-3): ETGVTQSPTHLIKTRGQQVTLRCSSQSGHNTVSWYQQALGQGPQFIFQYYREEENGRGNFPPRFSGLQFPNYSSELNVNALELDDSALYLCASSSPGGTTDTQYFGPGTRLTVL.

This chain links TRBV7-9 with TRBJ1-2; D gene ambiguous. CDR1 and CDR2 from the germline V gene are SEHNR and FQNEAQ (reference sequence). This CDR3 region has 13 residues. The V end lost 6 bases, the J end lost 0 bases, and 8 bases lay between the germline ends. For the CDR3, the DNA is TGTGCCAGCAGAACAGAGCCTAACTATGGCTACACCTTC. The encoded protein is CASRTEPNYGYTF.

V is TRBV7-2 and J is TRBJ1-3; the match to TRBD1 covers 11 bases. The trim removed 1 base at V and 0 bases at J, leaving 2 bases unmatched. This CDR3 is 17 amino acids long. The germline V gene has CDR1 SGHTA and CDR2 FQGNSA. The CDR3 nucleotides read TGTGCCAGCAGCTTAGGGGACAGGGGGGCCTCTGGAAACACCATATATTTT. As protein: CASSLGDRGASGNTIYF.

This chain joins TRBV6-5 and TRBJ2-1; TRBD2 matches at 12 bases. The V gene's germline CDR1 is MNHEY and CDR2 SVGAGI. The CDR3 is made up of 15 amino acids. The V and J ends lost 4 bases and 10 bases, in that order; junction bases with no gene match: 8. CDR3 DNA: TGTGCCAGCAGTTTGACTAGCGGGAGACTGGGAGAGCAGTTCTTC. This translates into CASSLTSGRLGEQFF.

The rearrangement links TRBV18 to TRBJ2-7, with 8 nucleotides matching TRBD2. The V segment lost 5 bases and the J segment 6 bases; nucleotides outside the gene matches: 9. This CDR3 contains 14 residues. Per the germline V gene, CDR1 is KGHSH and CDR2 is LQKENI. DNA of the CDR3: TGTGCCAGCTCATCGGGACTAGTTTTCCCCGAGCAGTACTTC. Translation gives CASSSGLVFPEQYF.

The CDR3 nucleotides read TGTGCCAGCAGCGTAGCTAGCGGGAGGTCTTACTACGAGCAGTACTTC. Its translation: CASSVASGRSYYEQYF. The chain uses TRBV9 and TRBJ2-7; 11 bases are shared with TRBD2. Germline V lookup: CDR1 SGDLS, CDR2 YYNGEE. Trimming took 0 bases from V and 3 from J; bases not matched to a gene: 5. The CDR3 has 16 amino acids.

In this sample, this clone turned up a few times. V gene TRBV6-6 combines with J gene TRBJ1-1; D is uncertain. Germline CDR1 and CDR2: MNHNY and SVGAGI (reference sequence). This CDR3 region has 11 residues. V shed 7 bases and J shed 6 bases, with 9 bases lying between them. The CDR3 bases are TGTGCCAGCATCAGGCGTCCTGAAGCTTTCTTT. Translation gives CASIRRPEAFF.

The CDR3 DNA is TGTGCCTGGAGAACCCTCTCCACTAGCGGAGGCACAGATACGCAGTATTTT. It yields the protein CAWRTLSTSGGTDTQYF. The genes are TRBV30 and TRBJ2-3, with 8 nucleotides matching TRBD2. The V and J ends lost 3 bases and 1 base, in that order; junction bases with no gene match: 12. CDR3 size: 17 residues. The germline gives CDR1 GTSNPN, CDR2 SVGIG (reference sequence).

The V and J genes are TRBV7-2 and TRBJ1-4; D is unresolved. Trimming shortened V by 5 bases and J by 8 bases, and 18 bases separated the two germline ends. In germline, CDR1 is SGHTA, CDR2 FQGNSA. The CDR3 sequence is 15 residues long. CDR3 nucleotides: TGTGCCAGCAGCCGCGGTCAGACTGCGGGCGAAAAACTGTTTTTT. It translates to CASSRGQTAGEKLFF.